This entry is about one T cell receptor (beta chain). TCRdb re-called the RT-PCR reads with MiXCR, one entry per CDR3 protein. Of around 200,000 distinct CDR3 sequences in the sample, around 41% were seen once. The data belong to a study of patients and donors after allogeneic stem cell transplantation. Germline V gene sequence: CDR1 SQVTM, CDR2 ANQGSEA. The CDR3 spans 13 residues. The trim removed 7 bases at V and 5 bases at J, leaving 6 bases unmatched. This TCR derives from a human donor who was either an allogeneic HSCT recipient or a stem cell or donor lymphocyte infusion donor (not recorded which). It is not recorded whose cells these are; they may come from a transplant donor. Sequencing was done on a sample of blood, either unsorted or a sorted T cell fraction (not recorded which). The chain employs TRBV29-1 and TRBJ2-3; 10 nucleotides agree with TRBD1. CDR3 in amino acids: CSGQGAYRDTQYF. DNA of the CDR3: TGCAGCGGACAGGGGGCGTATAGAGATACGCAGTATTTT.